The 5 T cell receptor beta chains in this list originate from one sample, sequenced in a study of cytotoxic CD8 clonotypes in ibrutinib-treated CLL. Here immunoSEQ multiplex PCR was the method, and the copy in TCRdb shows in-frame clones only, minus some. The data hold 200,000 to 250,000 clones, with over 65% observed a single time. The specimen was PBMCs, collected after 12 months of ibrutinib treatment. Receptor source: a human donor with chronic lymphocytic leukemia.

The chain combines TRBV11-2 with TRBJ2-7; no definite D call. CDR3 length: 13 residues. The ends were cut back, 4 bases at V and 7 bases at J, with 14 bases in the middle. Germline CDR1 and CDR2: SGHAT and FQNNGV. CDR3 sequence reads: CASSSRWGTEQYF. The DNA for the CDR3 is TGTGCCAGCAGCTCACGCTGGGGTACGGAGCAGTACTTC.

This chain links TRBV19 with TRBJ2-7, with TRBD2 as a possible D gene (5 bases). The germline gives CDR1 LNHDA, CDR2 SQIVND (reference sequence). This CDR3 is built from 14 residues. The V gene lost 4 bases and the J gene lost 0 bases, with 10 bases spanning the gap. The CDR3 nucleotides read TGTGCCAGTAGTAAGGCGGGTTACTCCTACGAGCAGTACTTC. It is translated as CASSKAGYSYEQYF.

The J gene is TRBJ1-2, the V gene TRBV4-1, with 11 bases that match TRBD1. The germline CDR1 and CDR2 sequences are MGHRA and YSYEKL. J lost 7 bases, V lost 4 bases, and 2 bases had no gene match. This CDR3 has 13 residues. The CDR3 is CASSPGTGGGYTF. The CDR3 region has the DNA TGCGCCAGCAGCCCCGGGACAGGGGGTGGCTACACCTTC.

This clone has just one count. The chain recombines TRBV28 with TRBJ1-4; TRBD1 matches 7 bases. The CDR3 is 15 residues long. The V gene's germline CDR1 is MDHEN and CDR2 SYDVKM. V dropped 7 bases and J dropped 7; count of bases not matched to a gene: 12. In DNA, the CDR3 is TGTGCCAGCACCCAGGGGGGGGCCAGGTCTGAAAAACTGTTTTTT. Translated: CASTQGGARSEKLFF.

This clone was counted between two and nine times. The chain joins TRBV18 to TRBJ2-1; 8 bases are shared with TRBD1. The germline gives CDR1 KGHSH, CDR2 LQKENI. The J segment lost 12 bases and the V segment lost 1 base, leaving 5 bases of the junction unmatched. The CDR3 is 13 amino acids. The CDR3 loop is CASSPRTGTGQFF. The CDR3 nucleotides read TGTGCCAGCTCACCACGGACAGGGACTGGGCAGTTCTTC. The full variable domain, its missing parts supplied by reference TRBV18 and TRBJ2-1, is NAGVMQNPRHLVRRRGQEARLRCSPMKGHSHVYWYRQLPEEGLKFMVYLQKENIIDESGMPKERFSAEFPKEGPSILRIQQVVRGDSAAYFCASSPRTGTGQFFGPGTRLTVL.